This TCR beta chain is drawn from a study of T cell repertoires in cytomegalovirus infection. Looking at the study overall: The study used recently identified HLA-C-restricted and well-studied HLA-B-restricted CMV epitopes. Public TCR beta signature analysis indicated the presence of both CMV infection and matching HLA type.

TCRdb analysed the reads with MiXCR anew, one entry per CDR3 protein. The sample contains about a million distinct CDR3 sequences, 30% to 40% of which appear only once. This clonotype has a count of ten or more. The antigen is undetermined. Findings of the study overall: The response measured ex vivo was dominated by TCR beta clonotypes (HLA-C-restricted and CMV-specific). Cumulative public TCR beta family frequency identified carriers of CMV plus the relevant HLA.

The material was cultured CD8+ T cells from PBMCs, obtained from culture after CMV antigen stimulation. This clonotype was sampled from a human donor in good health (CMV status not recorded). Some clones in this sample may be carry-over from other donors' samples.

CDR3 in amino acids: CASSLGGSGYNEQFF. CDR3 DNA sequence: TGTGCCAGCAGCTTAGGTGGGTCGGGCTACAATGAGCAGTTCTTC. This chain connects TRBV7-8 to TRBJ2-1; D ambiguous. Germline V gene data show CDR1 as SGHVS and CDR2 as FQNEAQ. Between the trimmed V and J ends, which lost 1 base and 3 bases, there was a span of 10 bases. This CDR3 spans 15 amino acids.